This T cell receptor beta chain was identified in a study of blood T cell repertoires in COVID-19. Study overall: Both acute and convalescent COVID-19 samples were obtained from the United States, Italy and Spain.

Produced via immunoSEQ multiplex PCR; TCRdb's table is partial and in-frame only. The table shows about 290,000 clones, with around four fifths occurring only once. Looked up from germline, CDR1 is KGHDR and CDR2 is SFDVKD. The V gene end was trimmed by 5 bases and the J gene end by 2 bases; junction bases not matched to a gene: 13. This CDR3 contains 17 residues. Sequencing was carried out using peripheral blood. This TCR came from a woman aged 45 to 65 with active or convalescent COVID-19. This chain joins TRBV24-1 and TRBJ2-5; 7 bases fit TRBD2. CDR3 coding DNA: TGTGCCACCAGTGTAGACTGGACCCCGGGGGGACAAGAGACCCAGTACTTC. Encoded protein: CATSVDWTPGGQETQYF.